The next 29 T cell receptor beta chains were all read from a single sample in a study of cytomegalovirus exposure and HLA in healthy donors. PCR used 60 Vbeta primers and 13 Jbeta primers. The protocol was immunoSEQ multiplex PCR, while the TCRdb copy is restricted to in-frame clones and leaves out a portion. The profile covers approximately 160,000 clones, with around 76% appearing a single time and about 1.6% taken by the ten largest. Sequences were obtained from PBMCs. Receptors were obtained from a man in his forties in good health and CMV-seronegative.

This clone showed up just once. The chain recombines TRBV27 with TRBJ2-2; 11 nucleotides match TRBD1. Trimming took 6 bases from V and 5 from J; bases not matched to a gene: 11. Per the germline V gene, CDR1 is MNHEY and CDR2 is SMNVEV (reference sequence). The CDR3 is made up of 17 amino acids. The CDR3 DNA sequence: TGTGCCAGCAGAGATGATTCGGACAGGGGGCTTACCGGGGAGCTGTTTTTT. Its translation: CASRDDSDRGLTGELFF.

The gene calls are TRBV9 and TRBJ2-2; no clear D. Trimming cost V 3 bases and J 5 bases, with 8 bases left between them. This CDR3 spans 13 amino acids. Germline V gene sequence: CDR1 SGDLS, CDR2 YYNGEE. Written as DNA, the CDR3 is TGTGCCAGCAGCGCCACATCTACCGGGGAGCTGTTTTTT. It specifies CASSATSTGELFF.

The CDR3 DNA follows: TGTGCCAGCTCACGTTACGAGGGGAACACTGAAGCTTTCTTT. It codes for CASSRYEGNTEAFF. J is TRBJ1-1 and V is TRBV18, with D unresolved. Germline CDR1 and CDR2: KGHSH and LQKENI. This CDR3 comprises 14 residues. Trimming cost V 4 bases and J 1 base, with 10 bases left between them.

The chain joins TRBV9 to TRBJ1-1; D uncertain. This CDR3 is built from 14 residues. Trimming pared 4 bases from V and 5 bases from J, leaving 15 bases between. Per the germline V gene, CDR1 is SGDLS and CDR2 is YYNGEE. The CDR3 coding sequence is TGTGCCAGCAGCCCCCGAGCGGCGGGGACTGAAGCTTTCTTT. Encoded protein: CASSPRAAGTEAFF.

This chain uses TRBV27 with TRBJ1-2; D is possibly TRBD1 (5 bases). Germline V gene data show CDR1 as MNHEY and CDR2 as SMNVEV (reference sequence). V lost 6 bases, J lost 9 bases, and 14 bases lay in between. The CDR3 runs 12 residues. The CDR3 bases are TGTGCCAGCAGAGGCGGGGGGAGAAGCTACACCTTC. Residues: CASRGGGRSYTF.

The chain employs TRBV28 and TRBJ1-6, with 9 positions matching TRBD1. The length of the CDR3 is 16 residues. Trimming took 3 bases from V and 10 from J; bases not matched to a gene: 10. Germline values: CDR1 MDHEN, CDR2 SYDVKM. The CDR3 reads CASSLMLWTGDSPLHF. CDR3 sequence (DNA): TGTGCCAGCAGTTTGATGCTTTGGACAGGGGACTCACCCCTCCACTTT.

On this clone: Other DNA sequences from this sample encode an identical CDR3 as well. This chain uses TRBV5-1 with TRBJ2-5; TRBD2 is a possible D gene (5 bases). CDR1 SGHRS and CDR2 YFSETQ come from the germline V gene. V was pared by 3 bases and J by 2 bases, with 8 bases between. This CDR3 is 13 amino acids long. CDR3 coding DNA: TGCGCCAGCAGCTCCCGGACTCAAGAGACCCAGTACTTC. As protein: CASSSRTQETQYF.

The DNA of the CDR3 is TGTGCCAGCAGTATACTTCGGGCGGGTGCTAACAATGAGCAGTTCTTC. Encoded protein: CASSILRAGANNEQFF. The genes are TRBV6-6 and TRBJ2-1; D may be TRBD2 (5 bases). V shed 5 bases and J shed 5 bases, with 19 bases lying between them. The CDR3 totals 16 residues. Germline V lookup: CDR1 MNHNY, CDR2 SVGAGI (reference sequence).

Concerning this clone itself: A read error may produce the germline difference seen at one junction end. CDR3 protein: CASSEDLNGKLFF. The CDR3 nucleotides read TGTGCCAGCAGCGAGGATTTAAACGGGAAGCTGTTTTTT. V and J are TRBV9 and TRBJ2-2; D may be TRBD2 (5 bases). This CDR3 has 13 amino acids. The germline V gene has CDR1 SGDLS and CDR2 YYNGEE.

V gene TRBV6-4 combines with J gene TRBJ2-1; a possible D gene is TRBD1 (6 bases). From germline, CDR1 is MRHNA and CDR2 SNTAGT. V lost 3 bases and J lost 7, with 10 bases in between. The CDR3 runs to 13 residues. The CDR3 coding sequence is TGTGCCAGCAGTGAGGGGGCGCAAAATGAGCAGTTCTTC. Residues: CASSEGAQNEQFF.

The chain combines TRBV29-1 with TRBJ2-3; 7 nucleotides match TRBD2. This CDR3 spans 14 amino acids. J lost 4 bases, V lost 1 base, and 5 bases had no gene match. Per germline, CDR1 SQVTM and CDR2 ANQGSEA. CDR3 nucleotides: TGCAGCGTTGAAGGAGGGAGGGAGGCAGATACGCAGTATTTT. Translation gives CSVEGGREADTQYF.

V and J are TRBV7-3 and TRBJ2-3; the match to TRBD2 covers 8 bases. The CDR3 contains 15 residues. V shed 5 bases, J shed 2 bases, and the junction held 6 bases outside the gene matches. Germline-derived CDR1 and CDR2 are SGHTA and FQGTGA. The CDR3 DNA reads as TGTGCCAGCAGCCCAGCCGGGGGGGACACAGATACGCAGTATTTT. Translation gives CASSPAGGDTDTQYF.

V and J are TRBV4-1 and TRBJ1-1; TRBD1 matches 8 bases. The J segment lost 4 bases and the V segment lost 4 bases, leaving 5 bases of the junction unmatched. CDR3 length: 14 residues. Germline V gene sequence: CDR1 MGHRA, CDR2 YSYEKL. CDR3 loop: CASSPYDRGTEAFF. The DNA of the CDR3 is TGCGCCAGCAGCCCCTATGACAGGGGCACTGAAGCTTTCTTT.

The chain employs TRBV27 and TRBJ1-2; 8 bases agree with TRBD1. CDR3 size: 13 residues. Germline V CDR1 and CDR2: MNHEY, SMNVEV (reference sequence). The V segment lost 3 bases and the J segment 4 bases; nucleotides outside the gene matches: 1. The CDR3 reads CASSLTGAYGYTF. The CDR3 DNA sequence: TGTGCCAGCAGTTTGACAGGGGCCTATGGCTACACCTTC.

This rearrangement joins TRBV14 to TRBJ2-5; tentative D call: TRBD1 (5 bases). The CDR3 runs to 12 residues. Trimming stripped 9 bases from V and 0 bases from J, with 8 bases between. Germline CDR1 is SGHDN and CDR2 is FVKESK. The CDR3 loop reads CARDRNQETQYF. The CDR3 DNA reads as TGTGCCAGAGACAGAAACCAAGAGACCCAGTACTTC.

This chain uses TRBV10-3 with TRBJ2-7; TRBD1 aligns across 10 bases. Germline assignment: CDR1 ENHRY and CDR2 SYGVKD. J gave up 6 bases and V 4 bases, and 9 bases lay outside the gene matches. The CDR3 runs to 15 residues. CDR3 sequence reads: CAISATGDRGGEQYF. The DNA for the CDR3 is TGTGCCATCAGTGCTACCGGGGACAGGGGTGGCGAGCAGTACTTC.

The chain combines TRBV27 with TRBJ1-5; D is unresolved. V was clipped by 3 bases and J by 5 bases, with 11 bases between them. The CDR3 contains 14 residues. Germline CDR1 reads MNHEY; CDR2 reads SMNVEV (reference sequence). The CDR3 loop reads CASSFQSSDQPQHF. CDR3 DNA sequence: TGTGCCAGCAGTTTCCAGTCCAGTGATCAGCCCCAGCATTTT.

This sequence joins TRBV27 and TRBJ2-1; D unclear. V was cut by 7 bases and J by 0 bases, with 10 bases left in between. The CDR3 is 14 amino acids. The germline CDR1 and CDR2 sequences are MNHEY and SMNVEV (reference sequence). The CDR3 nucleotides are TGTGCCAGCAACCTAGTGCCCTCCTACAATGAGCAGTTCTTC. This sequence encodes CASNLVPSYNEQFF.

The rearrangement links TRBV27 to TRBJ2-5; D not resolved. The germline V and J ends were trimmed by 6 bases and 9 bases, with 11 bases remaining between them. CDR3 length equals 11 residues. Per the germline V gene, CDR1 is MNHEY and CDR2 is SMNVEV (reference sequence). The CDR3 bases are TGTGCCAGCAGGAAGAACGAGGCCCAGTACTTC. Amino acid sequence: CASRKNEAQYF.

This clone has a handful of counts. At one end, the junction sequence differs from germline, possibly due to a read error. V is TRBV7-9 and J is TRBJ2-2; D remains unclear. Germline V gene lookup returns CDR1 SEHNR and CDR2 FQNEAQ (reference sequence). The CDR3 runs to 16 residues. CDR3 nucleotides: TGTTCCAGCAGCCTCCGCGAGTCCATCAACACCGGGGAGCTGTTTTTT. Amino acids: CSSSLRESINTGELFF.

This chain joins TRBV7-9 and TRBJ2-5; D unresolved. Germline V gives CDR1 SEHNR, CDR2 FQNEAQ (reference sequence). Trimming cost V 5 bases and J 0 bases, with 10 bases left between them. The CDR3 covers 14 residues. CDR3 in DNA: TGTGCCAGCAGCCCGCCGGGTGACCAAGAGACCCAGTACTTC. This codes for CASSPPGDQETQYF.

The rearrangement uses TRBV7-3 and TRBJ2-5; TRBD1 matches at 7 bases. The CDR3 totals 16 residues. Germline V gives CDR1 SGHTA, CDR2 FQGTGA. Germline trimming cut 4 bases from V and 5 bases from J; bases unmatched to any gene: 13. CDR3 sequence reads: CASSYHTPGGGETQYF. CDR3 sequence (DNA): TGTGCCAGCAGCTACCATACCCCAGGGGGTGGGGAGACCCAGTACTTC. Drawing the rest from reference TRBV7-3 and TRBJ2-5, the complete variable domain is GAGVSQTPSNKVTEKGKYVELRCDPISGHTALYWYRQSLGQGPEFLIYFQGTGAADDSGLPNDRFFAVRPEGSVSTLKIQRTERGDSAVYLCASSYHTPGGGETQYFGPGTRLLVL.

This chain links TRBV27 with TRBJ2-2; no firm D call. V was pared by 6 bases and J by 5 bases, with 7 bases between. CDR3 length: 12 amino acids. CDR1 is MNHEY, CDR2 SMNVEV, per germline (reference sequence). The CDR3 DNA reads as TGTGCCAGCAGCCTATCAACCGGGGAGCTGTTTTTT. Translation gives CASSLSTGELFF.

The V gene is TRBV7-2, the J gene TRBJ2-3, with a tentative D call TRBD2 (5 bases). The CDR3 contains 17 residues. V was trimmed by 5 bases and J by 2 bases, leaving 20 bases between them. Per germline, CDR1 SGHTA and CDR2 FQGNSA. CDR3 amino acids: CASSQRYTRTSTDTQYF. The DNA of the CDR3 is TGTGCCAGCAGCCAGAGGTATACGAGGACTTCCACAGATACGCAGTATTTT.

This chain joins TRBV19 and TRBJ2-7, with a weak D call TRBD2 (7 bases). Germline V gene data show CDR1 as LNHDA and CDR2 as SQIVND (reference sequence). Trimming removed 6 bases from V and 2 bases from J, with 17 bases in between. The CDR3 has 15 amino acids. The CDR3 sequence: CASSPPRGHTYEQYF. The CDR3 coding sequence is TGTGCCAGTAGCCCCCCGCGGGGGCACACCTACGAGCAGTACTTC.

The rearrangement uses TRBV19 and TRBJ2-7; no definite D call. Germline V CDR1 and CDR2: LNHDA, SQIVND (reference sequence). The CDR3 extends over 11 amino acids. Trimming shortened V by 2 bases and J by 6 bases, and 5 bases separated the two germline ends. The CDR3 bases are TGTGCCAGTAGTATAAGGAGCGAGCAGTACTTC. Translation: CASSIRSEQYF.

The V gene is TRBV18, the J gene TRBJ2-1; 10 positions match TRBD1. V trimming: 6 bases; J trimming: 9 bases; junction bases outside the gene matches: 8. CDR3 length: 14 residues. Germline loops: CDR1 KGHSH, CDR2 LQKENI. The CDR3 DNA reads TGTGCCAGCTCGACCCGGGACAGGGGTGCTGAGCAGTTCTTC. Its translation: CASSTRDRGAEQFF.

This clone occurred once. The V and J genes are TRBV2 and TRBJ2-7; no definite D call. Trimming took 4 bases from V and 1 from J, leaving 8 bases between them. The CDR3 covers 13 residues. Per the germline V gene, CDR1 is SNHLY and CDR2 is FYNNEI. CDR3 amino acids: CASSVPRSYEQYV. CDR3 nucleotide sequence: TGTGCCAGCAGTGTCCCTAGATCCTACGAGCAGTACGTC.

This clone was detected once. J is TRBJ2-5 and V is TRBV5-3, with a possible D match to TRBD2 (6 bases). TRBV5-3 is an ORF, with its function uncertain. CDR3 size: 14 residues. Trimming removed 4 bases at V and 6 bases at J, with 16 bases between. Here the CDR3 reads CARSPFRRGQTQYF. The CDR3 DNA reads as TGTGCCAGAAGCCCGTTTAGGAGGGGCCAGACCCAGTACTTC.